The present TCR beta chain was sequenced within a study of blood T cell repertoires in COVID-19. Across the whole study: Samples taken during acute and convalescent COVID-19 were collected in the United States, Italy and Spain. T cells, B-cell-depleted T cells, or PBMCs provided the cDNA or gDNA that served as material.

Germline assignment: CDR1 SGHTA and CDR2 FQGNSA. Between the trimmed V and J ends, which lost 1 base and 3 bases, there was a span of 11 bases. CDR3 size: 15 residues. The table came from immunoSEQ multiplex PCR; TCRdb's copy has only in-frame clones and leaves some out. The data contain some 120,000 clones, 88% of them singletons. This clonotype originated in a human donor in a cohort sampled during active COVID-19. The gene calls are TRBV7-2 and TRBJ2-3; no clear D gene. The specimen was peripheral blood. The CDR3 reads CASSLGVSRTDTQYF. Here the CDR3 DNA reads TGTGCCAGCAGCTTAGGGGTGTCCAGGACAGATACGCAGTATTTT.